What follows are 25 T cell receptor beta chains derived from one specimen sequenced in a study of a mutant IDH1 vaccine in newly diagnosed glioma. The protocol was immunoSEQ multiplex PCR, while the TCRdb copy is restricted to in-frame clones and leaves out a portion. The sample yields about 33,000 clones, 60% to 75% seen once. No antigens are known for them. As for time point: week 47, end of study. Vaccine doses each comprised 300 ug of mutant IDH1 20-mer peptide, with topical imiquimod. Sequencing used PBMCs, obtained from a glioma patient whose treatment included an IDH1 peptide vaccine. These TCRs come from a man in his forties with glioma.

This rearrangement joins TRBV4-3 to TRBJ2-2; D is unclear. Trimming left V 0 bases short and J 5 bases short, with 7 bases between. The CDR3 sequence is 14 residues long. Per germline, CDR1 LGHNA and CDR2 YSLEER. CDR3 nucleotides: TGCGCCAGCAGCCAAGAGAGAGGAACCGGGGAGCTGTTTTTT. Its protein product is CASSQERGTGELFF.

This CDR3 reads CASSSSPSGSPTDTQYF. The CDR3 DNA follows: TGTGCCAGCAGCTCCTCACCCAGCGGGAGTCCCACAGATACGCAGTATTTT. The chain is built from TRBV7-2 and TRBJ2-3; 8 bases align to TRBD2. The J segment lost 2 bases and the V segment lost 4 bases, leaving 11 bases of the junction unmatched. Germline V gene sequence: CDR1 SGHTA, CDR2 FQGNSA. CDR3 length: 17 residues.

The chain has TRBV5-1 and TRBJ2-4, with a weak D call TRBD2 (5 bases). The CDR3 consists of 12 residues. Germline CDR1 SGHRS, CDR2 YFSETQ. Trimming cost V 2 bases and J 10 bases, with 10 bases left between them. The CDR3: CASSLEGWIQYF. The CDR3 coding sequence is TGCGCCAGCAGCTTAGAGGGTTGGATTCAGTACTTC.

The CDR3 coding sequence is TGTGCCAGCAGTTTCAACAGGGGTCATGGCTACACCTTC. This translates into CASSFNRGHGYTF. The chain carries TRBV13 and TRBJ1-2, with 7 bases matching TRBD1. The CDR3 runs 13 residues. The V gene's germline CDR1 is PRHDT and CDR2 FYEKMQ (reference sequence). Losses at the gene ends were 6 bases for V and 6 bases for J; bases not matched to a gene: 7.

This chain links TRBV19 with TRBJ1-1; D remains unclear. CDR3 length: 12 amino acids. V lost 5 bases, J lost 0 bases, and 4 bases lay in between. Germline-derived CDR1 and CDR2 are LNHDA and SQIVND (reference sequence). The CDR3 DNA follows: TGTGCCAGTAGTGGGCTGAACACTGAAGCTTTCTTT. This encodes CASSGLNTEAFF.

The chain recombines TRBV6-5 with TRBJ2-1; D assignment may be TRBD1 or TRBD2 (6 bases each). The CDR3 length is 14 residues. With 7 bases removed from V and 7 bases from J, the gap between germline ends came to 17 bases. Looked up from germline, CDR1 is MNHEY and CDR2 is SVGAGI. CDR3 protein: CASISGGGLNEQFF. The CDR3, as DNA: TGTGCCAGCATCTCAGGAGGGGGGCTGAATGAGCAGTTCTTC.

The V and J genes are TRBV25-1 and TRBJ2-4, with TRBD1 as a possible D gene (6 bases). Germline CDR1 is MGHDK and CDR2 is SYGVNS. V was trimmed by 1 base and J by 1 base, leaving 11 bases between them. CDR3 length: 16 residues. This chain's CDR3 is CASSESGQSAKNIQYF. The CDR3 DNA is TGTGCCAGCAGTGAATCGGGACAATCGGCCAAAAACATTCAGTACTTC.

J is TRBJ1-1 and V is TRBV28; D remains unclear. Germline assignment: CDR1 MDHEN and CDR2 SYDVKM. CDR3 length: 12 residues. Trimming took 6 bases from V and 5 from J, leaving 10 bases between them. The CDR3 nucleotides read TGTGCCAGCAGCTGGACCCAGACTGAAGCTTTCTTT. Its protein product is CASSWTQTEAFF.

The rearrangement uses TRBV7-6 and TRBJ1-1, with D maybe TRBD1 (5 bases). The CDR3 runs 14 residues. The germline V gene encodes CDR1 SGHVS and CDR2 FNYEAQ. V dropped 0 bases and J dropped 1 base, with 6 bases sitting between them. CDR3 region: CASSLARGNTEAFF. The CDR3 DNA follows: TGTGCCAGCAGCTTAGCGAGGGGGAACACTGAAGCTTTCTTT.

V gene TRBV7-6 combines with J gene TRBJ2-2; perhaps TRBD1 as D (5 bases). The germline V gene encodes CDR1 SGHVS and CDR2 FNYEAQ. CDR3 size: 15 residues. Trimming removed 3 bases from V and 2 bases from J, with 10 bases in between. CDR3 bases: TGTGCCAGCAGCTTGATGCAGGGCAACACCGGGGAGCTGTTTTTT. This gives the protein CASSLMQGNTGELFF.

The CDR3 loop is CASSPQRTGETQYF. Written as DNA, the CDR3 is TGCGCCAGCAGCCCCCAAAGGACCGGAGAGACCCAGTACTTC. This chain joins TRBV5-1 and TRBJ2-5; D gene unclear. Trimming stripped 4 bases from V and 4 bases from J, with 14 bases between. CDR3 length equals 14 residues. From germline, CDR1 is SGHRS and CDR2 YFSETQ. The full variable domain, completed using reference TRBV5-1 and TRBJ2-5, is KAGVTQTPRYLIKTRGQQVTLSCSPISGHRSVSWYQQTPGQGLQFLFEYFSETQRNKGNFPGRFSGRQFSNSRSEMNVSTLELGDSALYLCASSPQRTGETQYFGPGTRLLVL.

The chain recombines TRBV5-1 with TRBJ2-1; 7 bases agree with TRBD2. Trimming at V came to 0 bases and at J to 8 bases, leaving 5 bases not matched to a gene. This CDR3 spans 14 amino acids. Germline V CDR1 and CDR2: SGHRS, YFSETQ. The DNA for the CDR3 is TGCGCCAGCAGCTTGGCGGCGGGAGTTGATGAGCAGTTCTTC. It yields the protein CASSLAAGVDEQFF.

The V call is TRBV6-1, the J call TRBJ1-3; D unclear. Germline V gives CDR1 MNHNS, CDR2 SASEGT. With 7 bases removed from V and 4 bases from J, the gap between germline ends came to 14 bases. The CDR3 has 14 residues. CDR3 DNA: TGTGCCAGCATACCGGTGACGGGGGGAAACACCATATATTTT. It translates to CASIPVTGGNTIYF.

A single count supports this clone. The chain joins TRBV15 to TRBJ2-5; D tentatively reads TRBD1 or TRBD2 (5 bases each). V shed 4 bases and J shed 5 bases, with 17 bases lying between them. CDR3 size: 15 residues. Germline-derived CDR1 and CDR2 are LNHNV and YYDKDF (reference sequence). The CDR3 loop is CATSTVAQWGETQYF. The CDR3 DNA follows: TGTGCCACCAGCACAGTGGCCCAATGGGGGGAGACCCAGTACTTC.

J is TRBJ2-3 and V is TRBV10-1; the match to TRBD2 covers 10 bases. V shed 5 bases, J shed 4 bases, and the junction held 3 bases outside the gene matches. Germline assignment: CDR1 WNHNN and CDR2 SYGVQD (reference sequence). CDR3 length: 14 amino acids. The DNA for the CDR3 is TGCGCCAGCAGTCCCGGGACTAGCGCAGATACGCAGTATTTT. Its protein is CASSPGTSADTQYF.

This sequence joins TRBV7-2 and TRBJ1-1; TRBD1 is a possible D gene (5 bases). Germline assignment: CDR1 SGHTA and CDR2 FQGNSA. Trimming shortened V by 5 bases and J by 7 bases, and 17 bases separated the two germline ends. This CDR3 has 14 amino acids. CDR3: CASSTEGWGIEAFF. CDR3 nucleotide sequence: TGTGCCAGCAGCACAGAGGGGTGGGGTATTGAAGCTTTCTTT.

CDR3 coding DNA: TGTGCCAGCAGCGAGGCAGATACGCAGTATTTT. It is translated as CASSEADTQYF. The chain is built from TRBV4-2 and TRBJ2-3, with D hard to call. The V end lost 5 bases, the J end lost 4 bases, and 4 bases lay between the germline ends. The germline CDR1 and CDR2 sequences are LGHNA and YNFKEQ. The CDR3 is made up of 11 amino acids.

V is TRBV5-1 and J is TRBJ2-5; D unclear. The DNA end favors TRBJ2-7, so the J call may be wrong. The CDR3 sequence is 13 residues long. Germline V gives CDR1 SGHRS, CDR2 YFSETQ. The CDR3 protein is CASSLGLVHEQYF. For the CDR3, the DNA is TGCGCCAGCAGCTTGGGCTTAGTCCACGAGCAGTACTTC.

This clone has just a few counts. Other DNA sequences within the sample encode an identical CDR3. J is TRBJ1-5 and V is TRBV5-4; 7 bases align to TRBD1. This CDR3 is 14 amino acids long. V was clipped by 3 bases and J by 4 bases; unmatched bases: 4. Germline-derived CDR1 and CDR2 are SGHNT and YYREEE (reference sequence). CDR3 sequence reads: CASSSGGSNQPQHF. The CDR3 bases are TGTGCCAGCAGCTCAGGGGGTTCTAATCAGCCCCAGCATTTT.

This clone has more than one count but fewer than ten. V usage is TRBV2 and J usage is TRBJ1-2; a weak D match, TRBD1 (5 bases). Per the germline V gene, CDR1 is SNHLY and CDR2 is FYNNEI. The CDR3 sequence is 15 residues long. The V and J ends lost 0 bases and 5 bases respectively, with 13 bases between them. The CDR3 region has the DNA TGTGCCAGCAGTGAAGCCCTGGGACGGATGTATGGCTACACCTTC. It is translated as CASSEALGRMYGYTF.

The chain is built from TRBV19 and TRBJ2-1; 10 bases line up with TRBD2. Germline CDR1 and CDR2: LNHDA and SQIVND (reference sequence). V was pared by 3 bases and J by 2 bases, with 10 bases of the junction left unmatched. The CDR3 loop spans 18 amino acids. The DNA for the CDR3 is TGTGCCAGTAGTATTCGTCTAGCGGGAGTCGGACCCTACAATGAGCAGTTCTTC. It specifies CASSIRLAGVGPYNEQFF.

In DNA form, the CDR3 reads TGTGCCAGTAGTATGGGCTCCTACAATGAGCAGTTCTTC. It specifies CASSMGSYNEQFF. V and J are TRBV19 and TRBJ2-1; the D is unclear. V was pared by 3 bases and J by 0 bases, with 3 bases between. The CDR3 length is 13 residues. The germline gives CDR1 LNHDA, CDR2 SQIVND (reference sequence).

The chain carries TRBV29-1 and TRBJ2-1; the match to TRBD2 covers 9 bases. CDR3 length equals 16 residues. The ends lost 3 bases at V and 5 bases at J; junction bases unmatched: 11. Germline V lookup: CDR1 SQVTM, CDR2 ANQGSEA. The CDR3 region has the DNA TGCAGCGTTGAGGCGTTAGCGGGAGTCGGTAACAATGAGCAGTTCTTC. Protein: CSVEALAGVGNNEQFF.

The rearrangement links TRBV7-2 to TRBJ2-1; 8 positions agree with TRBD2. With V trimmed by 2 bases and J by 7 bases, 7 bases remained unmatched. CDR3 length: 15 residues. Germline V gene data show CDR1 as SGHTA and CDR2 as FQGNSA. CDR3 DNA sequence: TGTGCCAGCAGCTTACTATTCGGCGGGGGGAATGAGCAGTTCTTC. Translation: CASSLLFGGGNEQFF.

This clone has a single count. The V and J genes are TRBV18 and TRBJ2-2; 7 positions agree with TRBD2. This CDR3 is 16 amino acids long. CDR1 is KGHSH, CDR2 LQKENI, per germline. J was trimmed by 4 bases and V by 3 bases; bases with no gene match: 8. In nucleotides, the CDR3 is TGTGCCAGCTCACCGGAACTAGCGAGCGGCACCGGGGAGCTGTTTTTT. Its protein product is CASSPELASGTGELFF. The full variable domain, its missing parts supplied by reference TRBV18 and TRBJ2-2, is NAGVMQNPRHLVRRRGQEARLRCSPMKGHSHVYWYRQLPEEGLKFMVYLQKENIIDESGMPKERFSAEFPKEGPSILRIQQVVRGDSAAYFCASSPELASGTGELFFGEGSRLTVL.